The 10 T cell receptor beta chains listed next were all sequenced from one sample in a study of PD-1 blockade in classical Hodgkin lymphoma. No patient escaped relapse after autologous stem cell transplantation, and brentuximab vedotin exposure varied. Sequencing used immunoSEQ multiplex PCR; TCRdb keeps in-frame clones, though not all of them. Of 12,000 to 15,000 clones listed, roughly 86% are singletons. The sequences come from peripheral blood mononuclear cells (PBMCs), collected at baseline. These receptors originate from a human donor with classical Hodgkin lymphoma.

V gene TRBV7-2 combines with J gene TRBJ2-7; 13 positions agree with TRBD2. The V gene's germline CDR1 is SGHTA and CDR2 FQGNSA. This CDR3 spans 14 amino acids. Trimming removed 4 bases from V and 6 bases from J; junction bases left unmatched: 3. The CDR3 sequence is CASSSGTSGTEQYF. The CDR3 nucleotides read TGTGCCAGCAGCTCCGGGACTAGCGGGACCGAGCAGTACTTC.

The chain carries TRBV5-5 and TRBJ2-7; TRBD2 matches at 13 bases. The CDR3 is 16 residues long. Germline V lookup: CDR1 SGHKS, CDR2 YYEKEE (reference sequence). V trimming: 2 bases; J trimming: 6 bases; junction bases outside the gene matches: 8. The CDR3 is CASSFGLAGAAAEQYF. The CDR3 region has the DNA TGTGCCAGCAGCTTCGGACTAGCGGGAGCAGCGGCCGAGCAGTACTTC.

The V gene is TRBV4-1, the J gene TRBJ2-7; D not resolved. CDR3 length equals 14 residues. Between the trimmed V and J ends, which lost 5 bases and 3 bases, there was a span of 14 bases. Per the germline V gene, CDR1 is MGHRA and CDR2 is YSYEKL. CDR3 sequence reads: CASSAESDRYEQYF. In DNA, the CDR3 is TGCGCCAGCAGCGCGGAAAGCGACCGCTACGAGCAGTACTTC.

Written as DNA, the CDR3 is TGTGCCAGCAGCCCCTACCGGTTTGTGGGGGTCACAGATACGCAGTATTTT. Amino acids: CASSPYRFVGVTDTQYF. The rearrangement joins TRBV5-4 to TRBJ2-3, with D possibly being TRBD1 or TRBD2 (5 bases each). Germline values: CDR1 SGHNT, CDR2 YYREEE (reference sequence). Trimming shortened V by 4 bases and J by 2 bases, and 20 bases separated the two germline ends. The CDR3 has 17 residues.

The chain couples TRBV7-2 to TRBJ2-3; the D gene could be TRBD1 or TRBD2 (5 bases each). This CDR3 has 13 amino acids. CDR1 SGHTA and CDR2 FQGNSA come from the germline V gene. V was trimmed by 5 bases and J by 14 bases, leaving 20 bases between them. In DNA, the CDR3 is TGTGCCAGCAGCCCAGGGTTGGGGGAGAGACCGTATTTT. It codes for CASSPGLGERPYF.

This clone was detected a few times. The V gene is TRBV7-6, the J gene TRBJ2-2, with TRBD2 identical over 7 bases. With 5 bases clipped from V and 6 bases from J, the junction kept 9 bases outside the gene matches. CDR3 length: 15 amino acids. In germline, CDR1 is SGHVS, CDR2 FNYEAQ. Written as DNA, the CDR3 is TGTGCCAGCAGCCCAGGGAGGGCTTCCGCCGGGGAGCTGTTTTTT. It specifies CASSPGRASAGELFF.

The V call is TRBV4-1, the J call TRBJ2-3; D may be TRBD2 (5 bases). Germline CDR1 and CDR2: MGHRA and YSYEKL. V shed 0 bases and J shed 1 base, with 11 bases lying between them. This CDR3 comprises 16 residues. CDR3 in amino acids: CASSQERALGTDTQYF. The CDR3 nucleotides read TGCGCCAGCAGCCAAGAGAGGGCCCTAGGCACAGATACGCAGTATTTT.

V is TRBV25-1 and J is TRBJ2-5, with TRBD2 matching over 12 bases. With V trimmed by 1 base and J by 6 bases, 6 bases remained unmatched. Germline CDR1 MGHDK, CDR2 SYGVNS. CDR3 length: 16 amino acids. In nucleotides, the CDR3 is TGTGCCAGCAGTGAATTGACGACTAGCGGGAGTCAGACCCAGTACTTC. As protein: CASSELTTSGSQTQYF. The whole variable domain, filled in from reference TRBV25-1 and TRBJ2-5, reads EADIYQTPRYLVIGTGKKITLECSQTMGHDKMYWYQQDPGMELHLIHYSYGVNSTEKGDLSSESTVSRIRTEHFPLTLESARPSHTSQYLCASSELTTSGSQTQYFGPGTRLLVL.

V is TRBV12-5 and J is TRBJ2-1, with 7 nucleotides matching TRBD2. This CDR3 contains 14 residues. V lost 0 bases to trimming and J lost 8 bases; unmatched junction nucleotides: 4. Per germline, CDR1 LGHNT and CDR2 FRNRAP. Here the CDR3 reads CASGLVREGYEQFF. In DNA form, the CDR3 reads TGTGCTAGTGGTTTGGTCAGGGAGGGGTATGAGCAGTTCTTC.

The rearrangement links TRBV25-1 to TRBJ1-2; D ambiguous. Trimming pared 2 bases from V and 1 base from J, leaving 5 bases between. In germline, CDR1 is MGHDK, CDR2 SYGVNS. This CDR3 spans 13 amino acids. The CDR3 loop reads CASSELDNYGYTF. The CDR3 region has the DNA TGTGCCAGCAGTGAACTCGATAACTATGGCTACACCTTC.